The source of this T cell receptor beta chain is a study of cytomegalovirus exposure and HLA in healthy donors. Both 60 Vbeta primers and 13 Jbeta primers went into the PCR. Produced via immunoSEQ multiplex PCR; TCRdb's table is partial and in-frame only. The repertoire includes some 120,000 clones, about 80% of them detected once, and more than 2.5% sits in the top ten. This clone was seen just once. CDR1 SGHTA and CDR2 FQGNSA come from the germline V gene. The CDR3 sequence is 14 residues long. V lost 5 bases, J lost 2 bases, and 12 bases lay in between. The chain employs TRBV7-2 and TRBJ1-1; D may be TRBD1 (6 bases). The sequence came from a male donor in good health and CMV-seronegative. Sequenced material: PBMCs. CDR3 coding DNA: TGTGCCAGCAGCGATCAGGGGTCCAACACTGAAGCTTTCTTT. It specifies CASSDQGSNTEAFF.